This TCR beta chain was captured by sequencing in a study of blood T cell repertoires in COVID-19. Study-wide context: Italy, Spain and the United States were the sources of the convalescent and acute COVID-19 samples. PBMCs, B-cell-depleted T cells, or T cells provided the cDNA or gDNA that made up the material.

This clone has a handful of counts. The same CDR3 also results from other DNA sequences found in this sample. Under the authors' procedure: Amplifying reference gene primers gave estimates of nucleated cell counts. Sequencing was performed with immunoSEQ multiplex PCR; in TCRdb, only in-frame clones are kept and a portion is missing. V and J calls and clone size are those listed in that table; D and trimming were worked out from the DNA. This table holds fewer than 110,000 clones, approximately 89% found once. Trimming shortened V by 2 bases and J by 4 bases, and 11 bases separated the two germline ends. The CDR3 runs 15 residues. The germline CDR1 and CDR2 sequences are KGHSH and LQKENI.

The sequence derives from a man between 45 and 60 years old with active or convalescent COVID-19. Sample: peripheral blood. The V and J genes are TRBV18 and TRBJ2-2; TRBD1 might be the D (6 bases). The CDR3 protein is CASSPTRGVTGELFF. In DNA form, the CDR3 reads TGTGCCAGCTCACCAACCAGGGGAGTCACCGGGGAGCTGTTTTTT.